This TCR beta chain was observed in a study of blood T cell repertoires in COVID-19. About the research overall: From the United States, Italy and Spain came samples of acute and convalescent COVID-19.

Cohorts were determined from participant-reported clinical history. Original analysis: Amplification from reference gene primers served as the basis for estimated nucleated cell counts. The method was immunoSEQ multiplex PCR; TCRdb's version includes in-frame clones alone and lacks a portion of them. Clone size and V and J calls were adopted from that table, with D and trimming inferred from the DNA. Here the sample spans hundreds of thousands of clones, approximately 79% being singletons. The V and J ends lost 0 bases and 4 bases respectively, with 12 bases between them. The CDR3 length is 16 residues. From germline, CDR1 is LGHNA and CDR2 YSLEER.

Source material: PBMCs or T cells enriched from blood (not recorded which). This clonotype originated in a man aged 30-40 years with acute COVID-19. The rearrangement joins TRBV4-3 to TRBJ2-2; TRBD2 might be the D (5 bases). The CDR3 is CASSQEASSVTGELFF. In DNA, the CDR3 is TGCGCCAGCAGCCAAGAGGCTAGCAGTGTCACCGGGGAGCTGTTTTTT.